Sequencing of this TCR beta chain was carried out in a study of tumor-infiltrating lymphocytes in primary liver carcinoma. Notes on the study in general: Pairs of tumor regions overlapped more than tumor-adjacent and tumor-blood pairs did.

Scientists recovered RNA and DNA together from approximately 20-30 mg of unsorted bulk tissue. In germline, CDR1 is SGHAT, CDR2 FQNNGV. The CDR3 is 17 residues long. A note on this clonotype: Its target is not known. At one end, the junction sequence differs from germline, possibly due to a read error.

The input was approximately 500 ng total RNA; TCR beta cDNA was made from it with a constant-region primer. Three nested multiplex PCR rounds, a slightly modified ARM-PCR, produced the libraries for TCR beta. Running 10 cycles apiece, the first two PCR rounds relied on TRBV1-TRBV30 forward primers together with a C-beta reverse primer. Via MiXCR, TCRdb re-called the multiplex PCR reads, giving one row per CDR3 protein. The repertoire has 90,000 to 140,000 distinct CDR3 sequences, roughly 80% of them found once; the top ten carry roughly a fifth. The rearrangement uses TRBV11-2 and TRBJ2-1; 8 bases are a match to TRBD2. Material for sequencing was liver tumor tissue from sampling region 3. Subset of the sample: tumor region T3, left-lateral pole. This clonotype originated in a man aged 35 to 55 with primary liver carcinoma and hepatitis B virus infection. CDR3 residues: CASGLDRGGRFYNEHSF. DNA of the CDR3: TGTGCTAGCGGCTTAGATAGGGGCGGGAGGTTCTACAATGAGCATTCCTTC.